These T cell receptor beta chains were read from a single sample in a study of cytomegalovirus exposure and HLA in healthy donors. Assay: immunoSEQ multiplex PCR; the TCRdb copy retains only in-frame clones and omits some. Here the sample spans 55,000 to 70,000 clones, approximately 63% being singletons. Sequenced material: PBMCs. These TCRs come from a woman aged 55 to 70 in good health and CMV-seropositive. The CDR3 runs from the conserved cysteine through the conserved F or W. The order of the fields is J gene, V gene, CDR3 protein.

TRBJ2-7	TRBV7-8	CASKLGPAYEQYF
TRBJ1-1	TRBV5-8	CASSPRLPRQGVNTEAFF
TRBJ1-5	TRBV2	CASQRDNSNQPQHF
TRBJ1-1	TRBV11-2	CASSFGLGGNTEAFF
TRBJ2-7	TRBV19	CASSPWGAGVRSAEQYF
TRBJ1-5	TRBV2	CASTRTGEGYQPQHF
TRBJ1-2	TRBV30	CAWSGDRPNGYTF
TRBJ1-4	TRBV5-1	CASSASGGQEKLFF
TRBJ2-7	TRBV5-1	CASSPGQSWEQYF
TRBJ2-7	TRBV5-6	CASSPTPTYEQYF
TRBJ2-7	TRBV10-3	CAISNPGQNYEQYF
TRBJ1-6	TRBV5-4	CASSLAGQLNSPLHF
TRBJ1-1	TRBV7-9	CASSSQIYKDRGQEAFF
TRBJ2-2	TRBV19	CASSGGYPGELFF
TRBJ1-2	TRBV4-2	CASSQAGQGYGYTF
TRBJ2-6	TRBV29-1	CSVEGTGSAGANVLTF